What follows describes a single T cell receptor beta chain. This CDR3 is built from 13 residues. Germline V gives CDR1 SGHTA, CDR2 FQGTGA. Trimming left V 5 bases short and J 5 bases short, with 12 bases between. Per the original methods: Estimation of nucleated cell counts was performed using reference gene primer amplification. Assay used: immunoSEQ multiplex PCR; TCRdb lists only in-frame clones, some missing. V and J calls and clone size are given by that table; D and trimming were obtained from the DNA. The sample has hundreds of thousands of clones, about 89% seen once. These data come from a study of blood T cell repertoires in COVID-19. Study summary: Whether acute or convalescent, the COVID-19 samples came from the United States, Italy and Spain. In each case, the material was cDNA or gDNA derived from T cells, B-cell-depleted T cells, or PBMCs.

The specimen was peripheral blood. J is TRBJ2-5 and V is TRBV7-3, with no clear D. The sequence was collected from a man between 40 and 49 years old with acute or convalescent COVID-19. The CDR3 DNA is TGTGCCAGCAGCACCGTAGTCCGTGAGACCCAGTACTTC. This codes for CASSTVVRETQYF.